This TCR beta chain was sequenced in a study of shared clonotypes between healthy human individuals. Overall study findings and caveats: Naive subsets generally exceeded memory subsets in estimated richness.

Study processing details: Junction-only immunoSEQ data arrived without quality scores, meaning filtering differed. Profiled with immunoSEQ multiplex PCR; TCRdb holds only in-frame clones, not every one. V, J and clone size were drawn from that table, and D and trimming were deduced from the DNA. The sample records fewer than 3 million clones, just under 95% being singletons. Everyone who donated was a Caucasian adult who lived in Nashville, Tennessee. This clone appeared once. Its specificity is unknown. The specimen sequenced was naive CD4+ T cells from PBMCs. Described subset: CD45RA+ positively selected. This receptor was taken from a man in his late teens or twenties in good health. Some clones in this sample may be carry-over from other donors' samples.

Here the CDR3 reads CASSLWGGIGQPQHF. CDR3 coding DNA: TGCGCCAGCAGCTTGTGGGGGGGAATAGGGCAGCCCCAGCATTTT. The chain combines TRBV5-1 with TRBJ1-5; TRBD1 might be the D (5 bases). V lost 1 base and J 7 bases, leaving 15 bases between the germline ends. This CDR3 region has 15 residues. Germline lookup yields CDR1 SGHRS and CDR2 YFSETQ. Full variable domain (outside the CDR3, taken from reference TRBV5-1 and TRBJ1-5): KAGVTQTPRYLIKTRGQQVTLSCSPISGHRSVSWYQQTPGQGLQFLFEYFSETQRNKGNFPGRFSGRQFSNSRSEMNVSTLELGDSALYLCASSLWGGIGQPQHFGDGTRLSIL.